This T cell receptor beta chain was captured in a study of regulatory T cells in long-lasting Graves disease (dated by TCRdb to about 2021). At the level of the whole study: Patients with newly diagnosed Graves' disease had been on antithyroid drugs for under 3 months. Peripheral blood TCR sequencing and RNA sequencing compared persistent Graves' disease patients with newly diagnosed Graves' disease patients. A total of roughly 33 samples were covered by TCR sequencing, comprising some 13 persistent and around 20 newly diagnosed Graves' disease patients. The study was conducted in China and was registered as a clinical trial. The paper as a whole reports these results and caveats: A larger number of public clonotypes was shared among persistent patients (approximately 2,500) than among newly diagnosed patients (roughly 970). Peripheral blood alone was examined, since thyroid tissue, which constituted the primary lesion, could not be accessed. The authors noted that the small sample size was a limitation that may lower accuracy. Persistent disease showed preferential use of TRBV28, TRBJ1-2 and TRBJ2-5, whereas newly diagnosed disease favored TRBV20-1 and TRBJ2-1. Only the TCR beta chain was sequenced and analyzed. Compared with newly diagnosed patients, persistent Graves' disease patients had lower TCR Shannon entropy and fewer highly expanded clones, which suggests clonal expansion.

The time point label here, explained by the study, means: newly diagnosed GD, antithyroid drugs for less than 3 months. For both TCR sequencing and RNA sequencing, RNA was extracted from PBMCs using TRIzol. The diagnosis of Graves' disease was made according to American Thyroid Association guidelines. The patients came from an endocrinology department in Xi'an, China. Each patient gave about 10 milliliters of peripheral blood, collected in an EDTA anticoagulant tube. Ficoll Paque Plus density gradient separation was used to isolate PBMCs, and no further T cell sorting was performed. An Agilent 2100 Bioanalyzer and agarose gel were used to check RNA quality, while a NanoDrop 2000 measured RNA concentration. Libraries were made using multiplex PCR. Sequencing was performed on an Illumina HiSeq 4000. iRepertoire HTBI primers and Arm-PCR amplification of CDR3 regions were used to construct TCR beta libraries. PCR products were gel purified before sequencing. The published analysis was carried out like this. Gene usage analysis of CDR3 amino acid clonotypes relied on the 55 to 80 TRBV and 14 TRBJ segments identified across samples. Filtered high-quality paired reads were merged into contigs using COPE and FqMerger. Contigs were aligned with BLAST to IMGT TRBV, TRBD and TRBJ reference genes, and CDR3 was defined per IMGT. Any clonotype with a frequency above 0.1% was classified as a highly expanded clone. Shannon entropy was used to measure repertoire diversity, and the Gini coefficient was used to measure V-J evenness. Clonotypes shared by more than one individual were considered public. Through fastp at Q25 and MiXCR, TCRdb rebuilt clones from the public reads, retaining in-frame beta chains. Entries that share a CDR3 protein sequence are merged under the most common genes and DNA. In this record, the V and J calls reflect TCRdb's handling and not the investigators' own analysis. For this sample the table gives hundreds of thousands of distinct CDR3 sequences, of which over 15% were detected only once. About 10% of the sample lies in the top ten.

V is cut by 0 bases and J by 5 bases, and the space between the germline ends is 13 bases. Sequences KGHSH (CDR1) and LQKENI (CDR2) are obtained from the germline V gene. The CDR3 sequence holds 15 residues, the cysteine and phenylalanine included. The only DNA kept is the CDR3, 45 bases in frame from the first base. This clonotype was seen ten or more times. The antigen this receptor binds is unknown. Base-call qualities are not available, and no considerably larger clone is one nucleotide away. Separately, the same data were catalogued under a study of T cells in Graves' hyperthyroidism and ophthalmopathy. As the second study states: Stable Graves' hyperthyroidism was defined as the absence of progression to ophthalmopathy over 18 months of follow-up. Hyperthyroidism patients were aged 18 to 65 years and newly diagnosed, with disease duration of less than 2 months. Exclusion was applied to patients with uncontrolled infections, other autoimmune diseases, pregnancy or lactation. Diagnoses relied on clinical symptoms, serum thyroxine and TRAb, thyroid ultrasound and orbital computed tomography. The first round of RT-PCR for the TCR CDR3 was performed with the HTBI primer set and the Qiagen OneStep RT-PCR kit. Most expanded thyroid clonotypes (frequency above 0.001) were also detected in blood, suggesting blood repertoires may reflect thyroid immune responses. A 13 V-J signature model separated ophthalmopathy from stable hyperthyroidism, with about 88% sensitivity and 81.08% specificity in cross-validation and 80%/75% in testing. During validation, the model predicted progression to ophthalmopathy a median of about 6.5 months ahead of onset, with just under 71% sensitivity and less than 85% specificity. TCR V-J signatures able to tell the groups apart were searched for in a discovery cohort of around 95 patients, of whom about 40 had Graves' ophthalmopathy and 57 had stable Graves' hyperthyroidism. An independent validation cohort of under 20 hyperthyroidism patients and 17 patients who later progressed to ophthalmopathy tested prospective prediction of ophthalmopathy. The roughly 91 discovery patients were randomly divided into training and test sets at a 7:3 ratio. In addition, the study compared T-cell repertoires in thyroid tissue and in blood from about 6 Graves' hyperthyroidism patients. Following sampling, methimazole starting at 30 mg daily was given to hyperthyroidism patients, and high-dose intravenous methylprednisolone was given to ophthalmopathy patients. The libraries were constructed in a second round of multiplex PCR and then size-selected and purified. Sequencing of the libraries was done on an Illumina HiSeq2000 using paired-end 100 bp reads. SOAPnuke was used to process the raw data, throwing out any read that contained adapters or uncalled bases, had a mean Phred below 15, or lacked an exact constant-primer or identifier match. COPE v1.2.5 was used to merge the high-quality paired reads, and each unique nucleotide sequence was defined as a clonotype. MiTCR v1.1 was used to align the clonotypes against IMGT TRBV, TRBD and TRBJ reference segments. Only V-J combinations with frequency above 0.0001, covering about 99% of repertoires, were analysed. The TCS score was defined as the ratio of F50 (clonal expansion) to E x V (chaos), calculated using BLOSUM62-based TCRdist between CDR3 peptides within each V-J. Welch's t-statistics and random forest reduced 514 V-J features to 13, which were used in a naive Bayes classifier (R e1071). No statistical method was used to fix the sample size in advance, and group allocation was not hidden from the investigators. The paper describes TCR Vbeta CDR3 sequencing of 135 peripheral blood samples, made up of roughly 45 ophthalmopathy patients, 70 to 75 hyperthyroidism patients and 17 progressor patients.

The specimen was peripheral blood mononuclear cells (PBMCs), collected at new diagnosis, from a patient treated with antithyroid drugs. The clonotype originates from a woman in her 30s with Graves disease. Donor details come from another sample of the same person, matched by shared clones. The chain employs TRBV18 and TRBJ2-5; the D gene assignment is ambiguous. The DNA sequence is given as TGTGCCAGCTCACCACCGATTGTGGGAAAGGAGACCCAGTACTTC. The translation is CASSPPIVGKETQYF. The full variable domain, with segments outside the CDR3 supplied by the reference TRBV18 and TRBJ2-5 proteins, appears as NAGVMQNPRHLVRRRGQEARLRCSPMKGHSHVYWYRQLPEEGLKFMVYLQKENIIDESGMPKERFSAEFPKEGPSILRIQQVVRGDSAAYFCASSPPIVGKETQYFGPGTRLLVL.